The 4 T cell receptor beta chains presented below share a single source sample, sequenced in a study of response to subunit inactivated influenza vaccine. TCRdb reprocessed the RT-PCR reads via MiXCR and lists one record per CDR3 protein. The sample lists fewer than 600,000 distinct CDR3 sequences, under 8.5% occurring once. Specimen: PBMCs from blood, collected around 2 years after vaccination. The receptors come from a man aged 45 to 70 who received an inactivated influenza vaccine.

This clonotype was found a few times. The chain carries TRBV20-1 and TRBJ2-2; the D gene is possibly TRBD2 (6 bases). Trimming cost V 6 bases and J 2 bases, with 19 bases left between them. CDR1 is DFQATT and CDR2 is SNEGSKA in the germline V gene (reference sequence). The CDR3 runs to 16 residues. CDR3 nucleotide sequence: TGCAGTGCCGCTTATGGGGGGTCCATAAACACCGGGGAGCTGTTTTTT. This codes for CSAAYGGSINTGELFF.

This clonotype was observed many times. This chain uses TRBV4-1 with TRBJ2-7; D possibly corresponds to TRBD2 (7 bases). Trimming took 6 bases from V and 0 from J, leaving 18 bases between them. The germline gives CDR1 MGHRA, CDR2 YSYEKL. The CDR3 covers 16 residues. DNA for the CDR3: TGCGCCAGCAGTTTTCTCCGCGGGGGACACTCCTACGAGCAGTACTTC. The encoded protein is CASSFLRGGHSYEQYF.

This clonotype was detected many times. The gene calls are TRBV20-1 and TRBJ2-7; maybe TRBD1 (5 bases). The CDR3 consists of 14 residues. The germline V and J ends were trimmed by 3 bases and 6 bases, with 18 bases remaining between them. CDR1 is DFQATT and CDR2 is SNEGSKA in the germline V gene (reference sequence). The CDR3 sequence is CSASIGRWGGEQYF. CDR3 bases: TGCAGTGCTAGTATCGGCAGGTGGGGCGGCGAGCAGTACTTC.

This clonotype was observed a handful of times. DNA for the CDR3: TGTGCCAGCAGTTTGGGGGTAGCGGGGTCCGTCTACAATGAGCAGTTCTTC. As protein: CASSLGVAGSVYNEQFF. V gene TRBV28 combines with J gene TRBJ2-1, with 8 bases that match TRBD2. The CDR3 consists of 17 residues. In germline, CDR1 is MDHEN, CDR2 SYDVKM. V lost 3 bases, J lost 3 bases, and 10 bases stayed unmatched.